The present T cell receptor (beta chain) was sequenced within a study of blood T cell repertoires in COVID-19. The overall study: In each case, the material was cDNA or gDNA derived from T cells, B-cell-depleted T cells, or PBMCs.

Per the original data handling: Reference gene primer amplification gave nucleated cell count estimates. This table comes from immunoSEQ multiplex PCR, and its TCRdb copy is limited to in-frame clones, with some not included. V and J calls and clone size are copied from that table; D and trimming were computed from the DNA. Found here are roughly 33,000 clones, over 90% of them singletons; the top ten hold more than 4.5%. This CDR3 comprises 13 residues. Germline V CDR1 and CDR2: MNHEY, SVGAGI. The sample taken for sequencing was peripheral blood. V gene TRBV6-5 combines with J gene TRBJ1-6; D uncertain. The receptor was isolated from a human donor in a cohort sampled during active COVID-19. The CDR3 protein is CATSTGVESPLHF. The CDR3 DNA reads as TGTGCTACCAGCACCGGAGTAGAATCACCCCTCCACTTT.